The rows below give T cell receptor beta chains drawn from one sample of a study of neurological immune-mediated disorders. One entry per CDR3 protein, called by TCRdb with MiXCR from the 5' RACE reads. The sample has tens of thousands of distinct CDR3 sequences, 10% to 13% seen once. Input material: PBMCs. The receptors were sampled from a woman aged 25-40 years with HTLV-1-associated myelopathy (HAM/TSP). Both conserved end residues are part of each CDR3. Clone size is shown for a subset of rows, as once, few, many or a class of expanded clone.

TRBJ2-2 | TRBV20-1 | large | CSARDPGTGSGELFF
TRBJ2-5 | TRBV7-2 | many | CASSQRAGGQETQYF
TRBJ1-1 | TRBV12-3/TRBV12-4 | many | CASRKRSEAFF
TRBJ2-3 | TRBV7-7 | many | CASSLTASDTQYF
TRBJ2-3 | TRBV5-1 | NA | CASSLGQVGSVTDTQYF
TRBJ1-2 | TRBV20-1 | many | CSAGTSDRGDGYTF
TRBJ1-1 | TRBV20-1 | many | CSALGTVNTEAFF
TRBJ2-4 | TRBV12-3/TRBV12-4 | many | CASSPAGWGIAKNIQYF
TRBJ2-7 | TRBV10-3 | many | CAIKEGGEQYF
TRBJ2-3 | TRBV20-1 | many | CSARDLERGGFTDTQYF
TRBJ1-2 | TRBV20-1 | many | CSAKNGQGSYGYTF
TRBJ1-1 | TRBV5-7 | many | CASSLDSPNTEAFF
TRBJ2-1 | TRBV20-1 | many | CSATRDRESYNEQFF
TRBJ1-3 | TRBV5-5 | many | CASSPYFGVRQDTIYF
TRBJ2-1 | TRBV20-1 | many | CSAPTSGGAWEQFF
TRBJ2-1 | TRBV9 | many | CASSGEWSGSSYNEQFF
TRBJ1-1 | TRBV20-1 | many | CSGKYFGTDVTTEAFF
TRBJ1-1 | TRBV7-9 | NA | CASSLLVGGWDTEAFF
TRBJ1-5 | TRBV20-1 | many | CSASTGGQPQHF
TRBJ2-1 | TRBV20-1 | few | CSAGRGYYNEQFF
TRBJ2-1 | TRBV20-1 | many | CSARVTGGRYNEQFF
TRBJ2-2 | TRBV20-1 | many | CSAPLGTTAGELFF